The entry below gives a single TCR beta chain sequence along with its context. These data belong to a study of blood T cell repertoires in COVID-19. Study in general: From T cells, B-cell-depleted T cells, or PBMCs came the material, which was cDNA or gDNA.

Assignments of participants to cohorts depended upon their own reported clinical history. Profiling relied on immunoSEQ multiplex PCR, and the TCRdb table lists in-frame clones only, not all of them. The table has some 400,000 clones, around nine tenths seen once. This CDR3 has 16 residues. V lost 4 bases to trimming and J lost 10 bases; unmatched junction nucleotides: 14. Germline CDR1 SGHDT, CDR2 YYEEEE. This clonotype originated in a woman in her twenties or thirties who had recovered from COVID-19. Material: PBMCs or T cells enriched from blood (not recorded which). V is TRBV5-6 and J is TRBJ1-6; TRBD1 matches 7 bases. Written as DNA, the CDR3 is TGTGCCAGCAGCCGAGGAGGGGGCAGGGGAGGATCACCCCTCCACTTT. Protein product: CASSRGGGRGGSPLHF. Full variable domain (rest looked up from reference TRBV5-6 and TRBJ1-6): DAGVTQSPTHLIKTRGQQVTLRCSPKSGHDTVSWYQQALGQGPQFIFQYYEEEERQRGNFPDRFSGHQFPNYSSELNVNALLLGDSALYLCASSRGGGRGGSPLHFGNGTRLTVT.